The sequence of this TCR beta chain was determined in a study of blood T cell repertoires in COVID-19. Background on the study: Some COVID-19 samples were acute and others convalescent; all came from the United States, Italy and Spain. T cells, B-cell-depleted T cells, or PBMCs supplied cDNA or gDNA.

Per the original methods: Nucleated cell counts were estimated from reference gene primer amplification. The method was immunoSEQ multiplex PCR; TCRdb's version includes in-frame clones alone and lacks a portion of them. V and J calls and clone size follow that table, whereas D and trimming were derived from the DNA. The sample holds 200,000 to 300,000 clones, roughly 82% seen once. The source of this sequence is an elderly woman with COVID-19, enrolled during active disease. The sample was peripheral blood.

CDR3 in DNA: TGTGCCAGCAGTTTAGAAGGGGGCGCGTACGAGCAGTACGTC. This encodes CASSLEGGAYEQYV. J is TRBJ2-7 and V is TRBV28, with TRBD1 identical over 7 bases. Germline V gene sequence: CDR1 MDHEN, CDR2 SYDVKM. CDR3 size: 14 residues. V trimming: 2 bases; J trimming: 4 bases; junction bases outside the gene matches: 5.